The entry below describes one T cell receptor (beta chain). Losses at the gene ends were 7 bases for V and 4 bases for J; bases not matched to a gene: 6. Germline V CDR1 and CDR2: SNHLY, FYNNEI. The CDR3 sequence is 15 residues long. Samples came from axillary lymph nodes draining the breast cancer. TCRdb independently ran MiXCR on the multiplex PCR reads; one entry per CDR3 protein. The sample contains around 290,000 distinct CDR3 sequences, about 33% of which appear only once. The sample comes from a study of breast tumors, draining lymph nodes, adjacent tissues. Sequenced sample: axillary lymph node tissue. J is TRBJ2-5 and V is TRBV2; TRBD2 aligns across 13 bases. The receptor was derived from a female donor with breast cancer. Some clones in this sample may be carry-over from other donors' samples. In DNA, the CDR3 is TGTGCCAGCACGGTAGGACTAGCGGGAGTAGAGACCCAGTACTTC. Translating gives CASTVGLAGVETQYF.